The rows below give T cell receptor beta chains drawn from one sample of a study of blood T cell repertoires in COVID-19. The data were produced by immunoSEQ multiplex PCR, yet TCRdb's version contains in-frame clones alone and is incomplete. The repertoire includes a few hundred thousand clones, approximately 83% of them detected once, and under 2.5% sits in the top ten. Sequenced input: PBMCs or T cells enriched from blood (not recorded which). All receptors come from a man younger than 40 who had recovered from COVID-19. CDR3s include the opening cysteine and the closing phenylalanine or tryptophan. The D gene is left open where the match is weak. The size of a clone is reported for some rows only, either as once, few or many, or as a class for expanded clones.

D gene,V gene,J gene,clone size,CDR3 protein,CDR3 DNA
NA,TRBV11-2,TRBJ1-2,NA,CASSLVQVTTGYTF,TGTGCCAGCAGCTTAGTTCAGGTTACGACTGGCTACACCTTC
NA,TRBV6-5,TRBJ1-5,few,CASSQAGVGQPQHF,TGTGCCAGCAGCCAGGCAGGTGTGGGTCAGCCCCAGCATTTT
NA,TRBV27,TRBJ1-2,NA,CASSLTGGVGGYTF,TGTGCCAGCAGTTTAACGGGGGGGGTGGGTGGCTACACCTTC
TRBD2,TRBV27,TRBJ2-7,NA,CASASGGPPSYEQYF,TGTGCCAGCGCGAGCGGGGGGCCGCCATCCTACGAGCAGTACTTC
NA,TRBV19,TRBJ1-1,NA,CASSSGKNTEAFF,TGTGCCAGTAGTTCGGGGAAGAACACTGAAGCTTTCTTT
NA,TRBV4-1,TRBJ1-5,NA,CASSQDHGENQPQHF,TGCGCCAGCAGCCAAGATCACGGGGAAAATCAGCCCCAGCATTTT
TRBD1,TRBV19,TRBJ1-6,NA,CASIGQGWPPLHF,TGTGCCAGCATAGGACAGGGCTGGCCACCCCTCCACTTT
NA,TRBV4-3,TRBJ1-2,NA,CASSQDQEGDYGYTF,TGCGCCAGCAGCCAAGATCAGGAGGGCGACTATGGCTACACCTTC
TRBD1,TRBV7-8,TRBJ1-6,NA,CASSLNRGNSPLHF,TGTGCCAGCAGCTTAAACAGGGGTAATTCACCCCTCCACTTT
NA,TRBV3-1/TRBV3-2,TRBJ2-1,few,CASSQDRTAPFF,TGTGCCAGCAGCCAAGATCGAACAGCTCCCTTCTTC
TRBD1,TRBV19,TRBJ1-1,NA,CASSFYRGTEAFF,TGTGCCAGTAGTTTCTACAGGGGAACTGAAGCTTTCTTT
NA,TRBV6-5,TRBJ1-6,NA,CASSTRGFGNSPLHF,TGTGCCAGCAGTACTCGTGGTTTCGGGAATTCACCCCTCCACTTT
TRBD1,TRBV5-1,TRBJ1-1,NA,CASSFVQGDTEAFF,TGCGCCAGCAGCTTCGTACAGGGGGACACTGAAGCTTTCTTT
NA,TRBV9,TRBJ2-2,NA,CASSPNLGRIWNTGELFF,TGTGCCAGCAGCCCGAACTTGGGGAGGATTTGGAACACCGGGGAGCTGTTTTTT
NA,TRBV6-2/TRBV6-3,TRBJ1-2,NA,CASSYTRNGYTF,TGTGCCAGCAGTTACACACGAAATGGCTACACCTTC
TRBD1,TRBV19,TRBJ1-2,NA,CASARTGPQGYGYTF,TGTGCCAGTGCTAGGACAGGGCCTCAGGGCTATGGCTACACCTTC
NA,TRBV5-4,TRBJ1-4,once,CASRRTPTNEKLFF,TGTGCCAGCAGACGGACACCTACTAATGAAAAACTGTTTTTT
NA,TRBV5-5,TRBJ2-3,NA,CASSLAFQGTQYF,TGTGCCAGCAGCTTGGCCTTCCAGGGAACGCAGTATTTT
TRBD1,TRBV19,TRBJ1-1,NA,CASARGQGAVGKEAFF,TGTGCCAGTGCCCGAGGACAGGGGGCGGTCGGTAAGGAAGCTTTCTTT
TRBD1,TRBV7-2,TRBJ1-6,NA,CARAQGANSPLHF,TGTGCCAGGGCACAGGGGGCAAATTCACCCCTCCACTTT
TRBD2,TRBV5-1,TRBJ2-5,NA,CASGDGTTETQYF,TGCGCCAGCGGCGATGGGACTACAGAGACCCAGTACTTC
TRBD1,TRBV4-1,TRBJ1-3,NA,CASSQDPGQGTLSGNTIYF,TGCGCCAGCAGCCAAGACCCGGGACAGGGGACGCTATCTGGAAACACCATATATTTT
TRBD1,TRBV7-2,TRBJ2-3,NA,CASSSYLTGSGADTQYF,TGTGCCAGCAGCTCCTATCTGACAGGGAGTGGTGCAGATACGCAGTATTTT
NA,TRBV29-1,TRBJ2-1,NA,CSVDEGNEQFF,TGCAGCGTTGATGAGGGTAATGAGCAGTTCTTC
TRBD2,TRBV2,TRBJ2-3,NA,CASTPGLGGDTQYF,TGTGCCAGCACCCCGGGACTAGGAGGAGATACGCAGTATTTT
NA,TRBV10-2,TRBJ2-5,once,CASSDWAAEETQYF,TGCGCCAGCAGTGACTGGGCAGCGGAAGAGACCCAGTACTTC
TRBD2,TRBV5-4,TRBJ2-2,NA,CASSSGTRGTGELFF,TGTGCCAGCAGCTCCGGGACTAGAGGTACCGGGGAGCTGTTTTTT
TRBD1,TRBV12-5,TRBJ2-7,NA,CASGLDDRGRSPYEQYF,TGTGCTAGTGGTTTGGACGACAGGGGGAGGTCCCCCTACGAGCAGTACTTC
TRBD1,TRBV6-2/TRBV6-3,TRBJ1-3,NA,CASSYVQGARGNTIYF,TGTGCCAGCAGTTACGTCCAGGGGGCGCGAGGAAACACCATATATTTT
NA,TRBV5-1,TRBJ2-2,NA,CASNPPEGGTGELFF,TGCGCCAGCAACCCCCCTGAGGGCGGGACCGGGGAGCTGTTTTTT
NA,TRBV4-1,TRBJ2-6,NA,CASSLFSDSGANVLTF,TGCGCCAGCAGCCTTTTCAGCGACTCTGGGGCCAACGTCCTGACTTTC
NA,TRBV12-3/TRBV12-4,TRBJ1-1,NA,CASSFSGGSEAFF,TGTGCCAGCAGTTTCTCGGGGGGCTCTGAAGCTTTCTTT
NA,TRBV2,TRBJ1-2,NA,CASSEESGAGYGYTF,TGTGCCAGCAGTGAAGAATCAGGGGCCGGCTATGGCTACACCTTC
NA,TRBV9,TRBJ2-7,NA,CASSVAGGGDEQYF,TGTGCCAGCAGCGTAGCGGGGGGCGGCGACGAGCAGTACTTC
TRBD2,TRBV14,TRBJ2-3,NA,CASSQVRGGDTDTQYF,TGTGCCAGCAGCCAAGTCCGCGGGGGGGATACAGATACGCAGTATTTT
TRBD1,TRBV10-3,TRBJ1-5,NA,CAISSGTGNQPQHF,TGTGCCATCAGCTCCGGGACAGGAAATCAGCCCCAGCATTTT
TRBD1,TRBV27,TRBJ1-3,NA,CASSLTGVGPGNTIYF,TGTGCCAGCAGTTTGACAGGGGTTGGGCCTGGAAACACCATATATTTT
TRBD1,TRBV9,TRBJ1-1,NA,CASSVGQGATQAFF,TGTGCCAGCAGCGTCGGCCAGGGGGCGACCCAAGCTTTCTTT
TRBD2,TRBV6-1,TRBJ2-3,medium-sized,CASSEGSSGSDTQYF,TGTGCCAGCAGTGAAGGTTCTAGCGGCTCAGATACGCAGTATTTT
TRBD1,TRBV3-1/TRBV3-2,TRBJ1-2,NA,CASSPSSGTVYGYTF,TGTGCCAGCAGCCCCTCCAGTGGGACAGTCTATGGCTACACCTTC
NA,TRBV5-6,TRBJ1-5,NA,CASSSGNNQPQHF,TGTGCCAGCAGCTCCGGGAACAATCAGCCCCAGCATTTT
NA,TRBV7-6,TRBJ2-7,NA,CASSTTYEQYF,TGTGCCAGCAGCACTACCTACGAGCAGTACTTC
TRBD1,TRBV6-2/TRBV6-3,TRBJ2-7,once,CASSGGTGGPHYEQYF,TGTGCCAGCAGTGGAGGGACAGGGGGCCCTCATTACGAGCAGTACTTC
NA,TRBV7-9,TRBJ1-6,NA,CASSLGQLNSPLHF,TGTGCCAGCAGCCTCGGACAGCTTAATTCACCCCTCCACTTT
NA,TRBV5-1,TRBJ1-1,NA,CASSQPEWNTEAFF,TGCGCCAGCAGCCAACCGGAGTGGAACACTGAAGCTTTCTTT
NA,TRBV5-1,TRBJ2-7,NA,CASSLLPGPYEQYF,TGCGCCAGCAGCTTGCTCCCGGGTCCCTACGAGCAGTACTTC
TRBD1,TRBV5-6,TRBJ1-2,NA,CASSPRDRGNYGYTF,TGTGCCAGCAGCCCGAGGGACAGGGGTAACTATGGCTACACCTTC
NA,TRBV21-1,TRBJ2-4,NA,CASSKCSQAGDPFHIQYF,TGTGCCAGCAGCAAATGTTCTCAGGCGGGGGACCCCTTCCACATTCAGTACTTC
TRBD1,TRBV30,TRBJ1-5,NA,CAWKRGTGVYQPQHF,TGTGCCTGGAAACGGGGGACAGGGGTTTATCAGCCCCAGCATTTT
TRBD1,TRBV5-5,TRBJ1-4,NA,CASSLEGAGEKLFF,TGTGCCAGCAGCTTGGAGGGGGCGGGGGAAAAACTGTTTTTT
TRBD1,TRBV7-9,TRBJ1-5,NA,CASSPTGDQPQHF,TGTGCCAGCAGCCCGACAGGGGATCAGCCCCAGCATTTT
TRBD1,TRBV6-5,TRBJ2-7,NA,CASSMLRDRGIEQYF,TGTGCCAGCAGCATGCTAAGGGACAGGGGGATAGAGCAGTACTTC
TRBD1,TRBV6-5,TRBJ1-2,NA,CASSIRGTGHYGYTF,TGTGCCAGCAGTATCCGGGGGACAGGGCACTATGGCTACACCTTC
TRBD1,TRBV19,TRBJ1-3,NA,CATRQGASGNTIYF,TGTGCCACCCGACAGGGGGCGTCGGGAAACACCATATATTTT
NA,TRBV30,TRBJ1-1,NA,CAWSPDFMAWVNTEAFF,TGTGCCTGGAGTCCCGACTTCATGGCTTGGGTGAACACTGAAGCTTTCTTT